This TCR beta chain was profiled in a study of lymphopenia after photon versus proton radiotherapy. A word on this clone: Antigen specificity is unknown.

The study, taken as a whole, reports: A bigger post-nadir fall in TCR diversity correlated inversely with survival time in deceased patients. After the lymphocyte nadir, photon-treated repertoires showed oligoclonal expansion, especially of CD8+ Temra cells.

Clones were read by immunoSEQ multiplex PCR, and TCRdb kept only the in-frame ones, dropping some. The sample yields approximately 170,000 clones, approximately 86% seen once. The source material was peripheral blood, sampled from a patient treated with photon-based radiotherapy. The origin of this receptor is a man in his fifties with gastric cancer.

The CDR3 DNA reads as TGTGCCAGCTGCTTTGAGGGGGCACCCCTCCACTTT. Translating it yields CASCFEGAPLHF. The V call is TRBV27, the J call TRBJ1-6; D perhaps matches TRBD1 (6 bases). CDR1 and CDR2 from the germline V gene are MNHEY and SMNVEV (reference sequence). The V end was cut by 8 bases, the J end by 11 bases, with 13 bases between. The CDR3 loop spans 12 amino acids.